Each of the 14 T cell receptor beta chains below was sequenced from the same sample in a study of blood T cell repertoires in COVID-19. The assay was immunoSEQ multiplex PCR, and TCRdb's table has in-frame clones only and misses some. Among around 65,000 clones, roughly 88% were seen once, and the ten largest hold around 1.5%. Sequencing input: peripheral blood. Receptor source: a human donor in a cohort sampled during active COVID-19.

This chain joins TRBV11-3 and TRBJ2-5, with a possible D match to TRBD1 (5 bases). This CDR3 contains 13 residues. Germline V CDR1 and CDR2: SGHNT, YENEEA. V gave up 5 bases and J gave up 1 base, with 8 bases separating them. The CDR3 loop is CASSPDSQETQYF. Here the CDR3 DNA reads TGTGCCAGCAGCCCTGACAGCCAAGAGACCCAGTACTTC.

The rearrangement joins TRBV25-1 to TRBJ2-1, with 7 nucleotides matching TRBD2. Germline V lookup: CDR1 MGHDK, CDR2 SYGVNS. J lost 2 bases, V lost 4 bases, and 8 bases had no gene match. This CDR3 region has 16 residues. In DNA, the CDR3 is TGTGCCAGCAGTGTTGGGCGGGAGAGCACCTACAATGAGCAGTTCTTC. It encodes CASSVGRESTYNEQFF. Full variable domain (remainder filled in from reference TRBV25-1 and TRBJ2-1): EADIYQTPRYLVIGTGKKITLECSQTMGHDKMYWYQQDPGMELHLIHYSYGVNSTEKGDLSSESTVSRIRTEHFPLTLESARPSHTSQYLCASSVGRESTYNEQFFGPGTRLTVL.

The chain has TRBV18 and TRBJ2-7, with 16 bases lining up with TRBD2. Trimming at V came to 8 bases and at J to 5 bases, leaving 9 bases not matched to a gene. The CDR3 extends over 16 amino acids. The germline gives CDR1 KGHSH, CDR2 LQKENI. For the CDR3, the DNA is TGTGCCAGCACCCAACCGGGACTAGCGGGAGGGAACGAGCAGTACTTC. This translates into CASTQPGLAGGNEQYF. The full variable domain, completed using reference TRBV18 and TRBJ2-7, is NAGVMQNPRHLVRRRGQEARLRCSPMKGHSHVYWYRQLPEEGLKFMVYLQKENIIDESGMPKERFSAEFPKEGPSILRIQQVVRGDSAAYFCASTQPGLAGGNEQYFGPGTRLTVT.

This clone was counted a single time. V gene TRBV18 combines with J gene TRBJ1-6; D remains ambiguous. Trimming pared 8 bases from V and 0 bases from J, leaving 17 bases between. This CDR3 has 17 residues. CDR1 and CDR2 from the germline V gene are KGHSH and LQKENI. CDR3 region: CASPRTVGSSYNSPLHF. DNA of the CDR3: TGTGCCAGCCCAAGAACAGTAGGGAGCTCCTATAATTCACCCCTCCACTTT.

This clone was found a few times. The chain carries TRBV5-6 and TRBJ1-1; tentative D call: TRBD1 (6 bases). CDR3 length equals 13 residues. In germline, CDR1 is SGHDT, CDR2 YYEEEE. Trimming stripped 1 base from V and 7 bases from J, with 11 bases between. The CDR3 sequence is CASSLYSRGEAFF. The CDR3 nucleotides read TGTGCCAGCAGCTTGTATTCCAGGGGTGAAGCTTTCTTT.

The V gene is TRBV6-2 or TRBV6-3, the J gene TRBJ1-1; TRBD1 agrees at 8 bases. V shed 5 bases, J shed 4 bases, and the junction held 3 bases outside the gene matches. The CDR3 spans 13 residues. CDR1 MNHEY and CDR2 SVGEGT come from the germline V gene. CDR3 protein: CASSETGVTEAFF. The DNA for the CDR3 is TGTGCCAGCAGTGAGACAGGGGTCACTGAAGCTTTCTTT.

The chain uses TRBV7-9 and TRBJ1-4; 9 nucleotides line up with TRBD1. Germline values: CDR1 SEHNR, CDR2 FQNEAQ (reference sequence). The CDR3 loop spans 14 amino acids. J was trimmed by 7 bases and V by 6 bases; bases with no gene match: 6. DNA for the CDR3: TGTGCCAGCAGACCCGGGACAGGGACTGAAAAACTGTTTTTT. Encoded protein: CASRPGTGTEKLFF.

The CDR3 coding sequence is TGTGCCAGCAGCTTATCCACTAGCGGGAGTTACGAGCAGTACTTC. Its protein product is CASSLSTSGSYEQYF. V usage is TRBV11-2 and J usage is TRBJ2-7; 11 bases agree with TRBD2. Germline assignment: CDR1 SGHAT and CDR2 FQNNGV. V gave up 2 bases and J gave up 4 bases; unmatched junction bases: 4. This CDR3 has 15 residues.

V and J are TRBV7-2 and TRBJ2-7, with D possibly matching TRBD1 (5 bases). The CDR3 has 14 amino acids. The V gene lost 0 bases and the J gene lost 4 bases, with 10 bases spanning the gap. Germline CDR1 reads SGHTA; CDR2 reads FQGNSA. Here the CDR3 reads CASSLAGKGYEQYF. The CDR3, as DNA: TGTGCCAGCAGCTTAGCGGGAAAGGGGTACGAGCAGTACTTC.

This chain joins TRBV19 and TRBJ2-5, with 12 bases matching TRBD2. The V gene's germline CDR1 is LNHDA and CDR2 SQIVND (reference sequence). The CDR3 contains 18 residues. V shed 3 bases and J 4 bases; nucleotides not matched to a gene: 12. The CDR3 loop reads CASSIPGLAGSTSETQYF. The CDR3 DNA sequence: TGTGCCAGTAGTATCCCCGGACTAGCGGGATCTACCTCAGAGACCCAGTACTTC.

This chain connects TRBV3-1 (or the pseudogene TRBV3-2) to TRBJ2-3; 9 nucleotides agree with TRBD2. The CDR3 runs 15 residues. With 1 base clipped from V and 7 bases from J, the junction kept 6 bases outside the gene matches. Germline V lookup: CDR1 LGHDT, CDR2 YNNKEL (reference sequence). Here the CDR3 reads CASSQAGGRANTQYF. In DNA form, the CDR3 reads TGTGCCAGCAGCCAAGCAGGCGGGAGGGCTAATACGCAGTATTTT.

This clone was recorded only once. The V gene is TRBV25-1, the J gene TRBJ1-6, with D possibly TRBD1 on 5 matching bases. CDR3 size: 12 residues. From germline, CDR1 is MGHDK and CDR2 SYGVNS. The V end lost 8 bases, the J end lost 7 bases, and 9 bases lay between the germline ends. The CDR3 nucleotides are TGTGCCAGCCAGGGTGGCAATTCACCCCTCCACTTT. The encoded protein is CASQGGNSPLHF.

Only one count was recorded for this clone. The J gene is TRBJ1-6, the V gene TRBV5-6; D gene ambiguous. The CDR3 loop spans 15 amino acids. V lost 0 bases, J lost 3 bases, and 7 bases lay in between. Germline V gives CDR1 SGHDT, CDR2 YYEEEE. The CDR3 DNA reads TGTGCCAGCAGCTTGGACCCAGTCTATAATTCACCCCTCCACTTT. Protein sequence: CASSLDPVYNSPLHF. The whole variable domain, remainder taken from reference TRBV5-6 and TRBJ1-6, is DAGVTQSPTHLIKTRGQQVTLRCSPKSGHDTVSWYQQALGQGPQFIFQYYEEEERQRGNFPDRFSGHQFPNYSSELNVNALLLGDSALYLCASSLDPVYNSPLHFGNGTRLTVT.

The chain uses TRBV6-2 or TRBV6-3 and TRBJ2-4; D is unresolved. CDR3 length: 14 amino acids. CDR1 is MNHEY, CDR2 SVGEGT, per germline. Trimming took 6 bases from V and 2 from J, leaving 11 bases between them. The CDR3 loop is CASSPMSTKNIQYF. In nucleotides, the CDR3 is TGTGCCAGCAGCCCGATGAGTACCAAAAACATTCAGTACTTC.